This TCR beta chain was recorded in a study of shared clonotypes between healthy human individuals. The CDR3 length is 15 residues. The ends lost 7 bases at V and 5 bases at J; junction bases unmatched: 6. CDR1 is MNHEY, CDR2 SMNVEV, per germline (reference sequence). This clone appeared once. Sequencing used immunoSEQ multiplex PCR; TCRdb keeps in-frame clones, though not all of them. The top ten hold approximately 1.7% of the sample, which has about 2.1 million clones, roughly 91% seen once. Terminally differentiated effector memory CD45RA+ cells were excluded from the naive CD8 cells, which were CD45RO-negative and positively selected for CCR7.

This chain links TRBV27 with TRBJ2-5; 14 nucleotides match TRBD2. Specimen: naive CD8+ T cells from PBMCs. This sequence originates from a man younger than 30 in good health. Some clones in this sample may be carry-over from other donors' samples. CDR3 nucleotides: TGTGCCAGCACGACTAGCGGGAGGGCCGTGGAGACCCAGTACTTC. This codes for CASTTSGRAVETQYF.